Presented here are 3 T cell receptor beta chains from one specimen sequenced in a study of post-analysis software for immune sequencing data. No antigen has been assigned to these receptors. The TCR beta cDNA libraries carried unique molecular identifiers. A single record per CDR3 protein comes from TCRdb applying MiXCR to the PCR reads. The repertoire holds some 800,000 distinct CDR3 sequences, with 46% as singletons. Study results and limitations: Patients carried a handful of TRBV segments more frequently than controls did, and TRBV5-6, TRBV5-1 and TRBV20-1 were among them.

The sequenced sample was blood. The receptors here all came from a girl between 10 and 17 years old with multiple sclerosis.

The CDR3 nucleotides read TGTGCCAGCAGTTCTCCTCGCCGGGGACGGAGCCAGTACGAGCAGTACTTC. It codes for CASSSPRRGRSQYEQYF. This chain joins TRBV28 and TRBJ2-5; D may correspond to TRBD1 or TRBD2 (5 bases each). The tail of the sequence fits TRBJ2-7 better, so the J call may be wrong. The V gene's germline CDR1 is MDHEN and CDR2 SYDVKM. The CDR3 is made up of 17 amino acids.

This chain links TRBV5-5 with TRBJ2-5, with TRBD1 identical over 7 bases. V shed 4 bases, J shed 0 bases, and the junction held 6 bases outside the gene matches. This CDR3 is 15 amino acids long. Germline V gene data show CDR1 as SGHKS and CDR2 as YYEKEE (reference sequence). CDR3 DNA sequence: TGTGCCAGCAGCCCGACAGGGCTAAACCAAGAGACCCAGTACTTC. Encoded protein: CASSPTGLNQETQYF.

This clonotype was detected many times. V and J are TRBV7-9 and TRBJ1-2; D is possibly TRBD1 (6 bases). This CDR3 is built from 13 residues. The germline CDR1 and CDR2 sequences are SEHNR and FQNEAQ (reference sequence). Deletions cut 5 bases from V and 2 bases from J, with 9 bases between. The CDR3 DNA follows: TGTGCCAGCAGCCGAGGACAGAACTATGGCTACACCTTC. Its translation is CASSRGQNYGYTF.